This TCR beta chain appears in the sequencing data of a study of identical twins. Broader study findings: Instead of following the same donors, the conclusions were based on cross-sectional statistical analysis.

Template switching added a universal primer site; cDNA carried unique molecular identifiers. TCRdb reanalysed the 5' RACE reads using MiXCR and keeps one entry per CDR3 protein. The data show about 810,000 distinct CDR3 sequences, about 12% seen once. CDR1 is SQVTM and CDR2 is ANQGSEA in the germline V gene. The CDR3 has 14 residues. V lost 2 bases to trimming and J lost 6 bases, with 16 bases between them. Healthy Caucasians were all of the donors. On this clonotype: Its antigen remains unidentified.

The same sample was also used in a study of yellow fever vaccine responses in identical twins. That investigation notes: Twins reportedly mounted vaccine T cell responses that seemed partly convergent, partly personalized.

This clonotype was sampled from a woman aged 18-30 years in good health. The sequenced sample was PBMCs. J is TRBJ1-2 and V is TRBV29-1; unclear D gene. The CDR3 spells CSVESPEARNGYTF. The CDR3 DNA reads TGCAGCGTTGAATCTCCGGAGGCCAGAAATGGCTACACCTTC. The full variable domain, with the rest looked up from reference TRBV29-1 and TRBJ1-2, is SAVISQKPSRDICQRGTSLTIQCQVDSQVTMMFWYRQQPGQSLTLIATANQGSEATYESGFVIDKFPISRPNLTFSTLTVSNMSPEDSSIYLCSVESPEARNGYTFGSGTRLTVV.